These 2 T cell receptor beta chains share one sample of origin, sequenced in a study of T-cell reconstitution after alpha-beta-depleted transplantation in children. During its preparation, the TCRbeta library received unique molecular identifiers. TCRdb recomputed calls from the PCR reads with MiXCR, one row per CDR3 protein. The sample yields some 200,000 distinct CDR3 sequences, approximately 10% seen once. The sequenced sample was PBMCs, obtained before TCRalphabeta/CD19-depleted stem cell transplant. The receptors were sampled from a child under two years old with acute myeloid leukemia, due to receive a stem cell transplant.

This clonotype was recorded at least ten times. DNA for the CDR3: TGTGCCAGCAGTTTATCTGCGACAGATACGCAGTATTTT. Amino acid sequence: CASSLSATDTQYF. This rearrangement joins TRBV28 to TRBJ2-3; no clear D. CDR1 and CDR2 (germline): MDHEN, SYDVKM. V was cut by 1 base and J by 3 bases, with 5 bases left in between. The CDR3 extends over 13 amino acids. The complete variable domain, with remaining parts taken from reference TRBV28 and TRBJ2-3, reads DVKVTQSSRYLVKRTGEKVFLECVQDMDHENMFWYRQDPGLGLRLIYFSYDVKMKEKGDIPEGYSVSREKKERFSLILESASTNQTSMYLCASSLSATDTQYFGPGTRLTVL.

This clonotype has a count of ten or more. The rearrangement links TRBV13 to TRBJ2-3; D perhaps matches TRBD2 (5 bases). Germline CDR1 PRHDT, CDR2 FYEKMQ (reference sequence). This CDR3 spans 13 amino acids. V was trimmed by 5 bases and J by 5 bases, leaving 11 bases between them. The CDR3 DNA reads as TGTGCCAGCAGCCTGCGGGTTAGAGATACGCAGTATTTT. Amino acids: CASSLRVRDTQYF.